The 10 T cell receptor beta chains reported below all come from one sample, sequenced in a study of cytomegalovirus exposure and HLA in healthy donors. PCR used 60 Vbeta primers and 13 Jbeta primers. This table comes from immunoSEQ multiplex PCR, and its TCRdb copy is limited to in-frame clones, with some not included. This table holds 130,000 or so clones, about four fifths found once. Sequenced input: PBMCs. The receptor source for this set is a young woman in good health and CMV-seronegative.

The V gene is TRBV2, the J gene TRBJ1-3; possible D gene TRBD1, 6 bases. V was shortened by 11 bases and J by 7 bases, with 18 bases between the two germline ends. From germline, CDR1 is SNHLY and CDR2 FYNNEI. This CDR3 has 13 amino acids. The CDR3 sequence: CASHQTGWNTIYF. CDR3 DNA sequence: TGTGCCTCACATCAGACAGGATGGAACACCATATATTTT.

The chain links TRBV18 to TRBJ2-1; perhaps TRBD2 as D (7 bases). Germline lookup yields CDR1 KGHSH and CDR2 LQKENI. The CDR3 consists of 14 residues. Trimming stripped 2 bases from V and 7 bases from J, with 12 bases between. The CDR3 spells CASSPTGGSNEQFF. CDR3 coding DNA: TGTGCCAGCTCACCAACGGGGGGCAGTAATGAGCAGTTCTTC.

V usage is TRBV2 and J usage is TRBJ1-1; 7 bases map to TRBD1. The CDR3 is made up of 13 amino acids. V lost 6 bases, J lost 4 bases, and 5 bases stayed unmatched. Germline CDR1 reads SNHLY; CDR2 reads FYNNEI. CDR3 loop: CASRNRGTTEAFF. The CDR3 region has the DNA TGTGCCAGCAGGAACAGGGGTACCACTGAAGCTTTCTTT. Complete variable domain (other parts from reference TRBV2 and TRBJ1-1): EPEVTQTPSHQVTQMGQEVILRCVPISNHLYFYWYRQILGQKVEFLVSFYNNEISEKSEIFDDQFSVERPDGSNFTLKIRSTKLEDSAMYFCASRNRGTTEAFFGQGTRLTVV.

This sequence joins TRBV5-1 and TRBJ1-5, with D uncertain. The CDR3 is 14 residues long. The V end was cut by 0 bases, the J end by 3 bases, with 7 bases between. The germline gives CDR1 SGHRS, CDR2 YFSETQ. CDR3 loop: CASSLGQHNQPQHF. In DNA form, the CDR3 reads TGCGCCAGCAGCTTGGGCCAACACAATCAGCCCCAGCATTTT.

The chain employs TRBV10-3 and TRBJ1-3; D uncertain. V was cut by 6 bases and J by 9 bases, with 12 bases left in between. CDR3 length: 12 residues. Looked up from germline, CDR1 is ENHRY and CDR2 is SYGVKD. CDR3 loop: CAIRRTAGTIYF. The DNA of the CDR3 is TGTGCCATCAGACGCACAGCAGGCACCATATATTTT.

This rearrangement joins TRBV7-8 to TRBJ1-5; the match to TRBD1 covers 8 bases. CDR3 size: 16 residues. The ends lost 0 bases at V and 7 bases at J; junction bases unmatched: 8. From germline, CDR1 is SGHVS and CDR2 FQNEAQ. The CDR3 DNA is TGTGCCAGCAGCTTAGCGGCGGGACAGGAGGACCAGCCCCAGCATTTT. This sequence encodes CASSLAAGQEDQPQHF.

This chain connects TRBV7-8 to TRBJ1-1; possible D gene TRBD1, 6 bases. Germline V gene lookup returns CDR1 SGHVS and CDR2 FQNEAQ. Trimming shortened V by 1 base and J by 6 bases, and 15 bases separated the two germline ends. This CDR3 contains 15 residues. The CDR3 protein is CASSLGGRGISEAFF. The CDR3 DNA reads as TGTGCCAGCAGCTTAGGCGGCAGGGGAATTTCTGAAGCTTTCTTT.

This chain uses TRBV19 with TRBJ1-2; 7 bases map to TRBD1. This CDR3 has 13 residues. J lost 3 bases, V lost 8 bases, and 6 bases had no gene match. The germline V gene has CDR1 LNHDA and CDR2 SQIVND (reference sequence). The CDR3: CASRDRSYYGYTF. CDR3 in DNA: TGTGCCAGTCGGGACAGATCCTACTATGGCTACACCTTC.

Remarks on this clone: A read error may account for a junction end that differs from germline. The chain is built from TRBV5-8 and TRBJ2-6; the D gene is possibly TRBD1 (5 bases). The CDR3 runs to 13 residues. Germline CDR1 is SGHTS and CDR2 is YDEGEE. The CDR3 bases are TGTGCCAGCAGCTGGCAAGGGGCCAACGGCCTGACTTTC. Translating it yields CASSWQGANGLTF.

The V gene is TRBV29-1, the J gene TRBJ1-1; D perhaps matches TRBD1 (5 bases). There are 13 residues in the CDR3. Per the germline V gene, CDR1 is SQVTM and CDR2 is ANQGSEA. The ends were cut back, 5 bases at V and 9 bases at J, with 19 bases in the middle. CDR3 DNA: TGCAGCGTTTCCCCCGGGACTGATCGACAAGCTTTCTTT. Translation gives CSVSPGTDRQAFF.